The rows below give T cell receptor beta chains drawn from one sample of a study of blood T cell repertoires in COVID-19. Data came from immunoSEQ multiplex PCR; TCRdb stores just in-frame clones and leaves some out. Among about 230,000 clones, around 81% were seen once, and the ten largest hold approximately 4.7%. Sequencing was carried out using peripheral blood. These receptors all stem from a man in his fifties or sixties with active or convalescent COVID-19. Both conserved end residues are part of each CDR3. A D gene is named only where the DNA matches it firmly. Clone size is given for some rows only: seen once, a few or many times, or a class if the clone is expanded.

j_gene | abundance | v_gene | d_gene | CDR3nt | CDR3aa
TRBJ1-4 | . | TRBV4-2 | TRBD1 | TGTGCCAGCAGCCAACCACAGGGACAGGGGGATGAAAAACTGTTTTTT | CASSQPQGQGDEKLFF
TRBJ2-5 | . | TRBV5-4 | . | TGTGCCAGCAGCTCACCCGGTTCGGGGGTGGGGACCCAGTACTTC | CASSSPGSGVGTQYF
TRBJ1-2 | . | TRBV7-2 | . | TGTGCCAGCAGCGACAACATGAACTATGGCTACACCTTC | CASSDNMNYGYTF
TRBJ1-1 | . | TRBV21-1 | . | TGTGCCAGCAGCTCTCCCGGGAGTAACGCTGAAGCTTTCTTT | CASSSPGSNAEAFF
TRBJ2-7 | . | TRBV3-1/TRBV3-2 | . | TGTGCCAGCAGCCTGCTCGGCGGGCCCTACGAGCAGTACTTC | CASSLLGGPYEQYF
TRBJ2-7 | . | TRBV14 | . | TGTGCCAGCAGACCCGGGACGGGGGGCCACGAGCAGTACTTC | CASRPGTGGHEQYF
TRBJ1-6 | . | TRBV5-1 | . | TGCGCCAGCAGCTTGGGTACAGGATCTAATTCACCCCTCCACTTT | CASSLGTGSNSPLHF
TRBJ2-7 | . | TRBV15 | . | TGTGCCACCAGCAGGGAGACAGGATACGAGCAGTACTTC | CATSRETGYEQYF
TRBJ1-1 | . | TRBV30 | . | TGTGCCTGGGCACGAGAGAACACTGAAGCTTTCTTT | CAWARENTEAFF
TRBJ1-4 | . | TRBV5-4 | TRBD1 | TGTGCCAGCAATAAAGGAGGGACAGGGTCTAATGAAAAACTGTTTTTT | CASNKGGTGSNEKLFF
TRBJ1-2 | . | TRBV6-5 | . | TGTGCCAGCAGTTACTCTAGTAGAGCTCCTAACTATGGCTACACCTTC | CASSYSSRAPNYGYTF
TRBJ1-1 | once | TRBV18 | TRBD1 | TGTGCCAGCTCCGTTCAGGGGGATACTGAAGCTTTCTTT | CASSVQGDTEAFF
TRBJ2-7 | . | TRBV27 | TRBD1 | TGTGCCAGCAGTCCCGGGACAGGGCCCTACGAGCAGTACTTC | CASSPGTGPYEQYF
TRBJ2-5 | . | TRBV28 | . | TGTGCCAGCAGTTTGGGGACAACAAGGGAGACCCAGTACTTC | CASSLGTTRETQYF
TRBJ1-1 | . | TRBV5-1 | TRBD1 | TGCGCCAGACAATCGGACAGGGGTCTCAATGGGGGTGAAGCTTTCTTT | CARQSDRGLNGGEAFF
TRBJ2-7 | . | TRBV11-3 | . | TGTGCCAGCAGCGGCACTAGGGGGGGTGAGCAGTACTTC | CASSGTRGGEQYF
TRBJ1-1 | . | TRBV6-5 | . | TGTGCCAGCACTCCGGCGGGGGGCACTGAAGCTTTCTTT | CASTPAGGTEAFF
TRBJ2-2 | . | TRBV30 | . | TGTGCCTGGAGTGTAGGAGGTACCGGGGAGCTGTTTTTT | CAWSVGGTGELFF
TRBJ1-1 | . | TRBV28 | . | TGTGCCAGTGAACCGGGACACCTGACATTAAACACTGAAGCTTTCTTT | CASEPGHLTLNTEAFF
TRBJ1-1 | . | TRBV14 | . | TGTGCCAGCAGCCAAGATCTCCCCGGGGTGGGAACTGAAGCTTTCTTT | CASSQDLPGVGTEAFF
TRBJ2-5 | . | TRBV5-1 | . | TGCGCCAGCAGCTTGGCCTTGGGCAGCCGCCAAGAGACCCAGTACTTC | CASSLALGSRQETQYF
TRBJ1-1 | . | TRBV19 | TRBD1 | TGTGCCAGTACCTTAGGACCGGGACAGGCGACCATGAACACTGAAGCTTTCTTT | CASTLGPGQATMNTEAFF
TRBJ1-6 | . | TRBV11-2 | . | TGTGCCAGCACCCCCGGGGGCGGGAGTTATTCACCCCTCCACTTT | CASTPGGGSYSPLHF